The present T cell receptor (beta chain) was sequenced within a study of molecular identifiers for immune sequencing clone quantification. After removal of 3 bases from V and 2 bases from J, the junction contained 7 bases not matched to a gene. The CDR3 consists of 16 residues. Germline CDR1 reads LNHDA; CDR2 reads SQIVND (reference sequence). TCRdb re-analysed the PCR reads in MiXCR, keeping a single row per CDR3 protein. The table shows 85,000 to 100,000 distinct CDR3 sequences, with 24% occurring only once. This TCR was recovered from a human donor in good health. Some libraries in this study had Jurkat cell RNA spiked in. The V gene is TRBV19, the J gene TRBJ2-7; 10 bases align to TRBD2. The sequenced sample consisted of naive CD8+ T cells from blood, with Jurkat cell RNA spiked in. The subset is: FACS-sorted CD8+CD4-CCR7+CD45RA+ naive T cells. For the CDR3, the DNA is TGTGCCAGTAGTATTGTCCGGACTAGCGGAACCTACGAGCAGTACTTC. Protein: CASSIVRTSGTYEQYF.